The clone carrying this T cell receptor (beta chain) was seen just once. Antigen specificity is unknown. Germline lookup yields CDR1 LNHDA and CDR2 SQIVND (reference sequence). V was cut by 4 bases and J by 6 bases, with 12 bases left in between. The CDR3 totals 13 residues. The data originate from a study of a mutant IDH1 vaccine in newly diagnosed glioma. The assay was immunoSEQ multiplex PCR, and TCRdb's table has in-frame clones only and misses some. This table holds around 26,000 clones, around four fifths found once. Study results and limitations: The vaccine induced immune responses, and these occurred in about 93% of patients. Apparently unrelated to pseudoprogression were changes in the top peripheral T cell clonotypes.

This sample's time point: week 35, safety follow-up. One vaccine dose held 300 ug of mutant IDH1 20-mer peptide and came with topical imiquimod. Donor diagnoses consisted of new WHO grade 3 or 4 IDH1-mutant, ATRX-lost astrocytomas. The input for sequencing was PBMCs, taken from a glioma patient whose treatment included an IDH1 peptide vaccine. The chain couples TRBV19 to TRBJ1-2, with D perhaps matching TRBD1 (6 bases). This sequence originates from a man aged 25 to 45 with glioma. Here the CDR3 reads CASSRGAQDGYTF. The CDR3 bases are TGTGCCAGTAGTAGGGGGGCGCAGGATGGCTACACCTTC.